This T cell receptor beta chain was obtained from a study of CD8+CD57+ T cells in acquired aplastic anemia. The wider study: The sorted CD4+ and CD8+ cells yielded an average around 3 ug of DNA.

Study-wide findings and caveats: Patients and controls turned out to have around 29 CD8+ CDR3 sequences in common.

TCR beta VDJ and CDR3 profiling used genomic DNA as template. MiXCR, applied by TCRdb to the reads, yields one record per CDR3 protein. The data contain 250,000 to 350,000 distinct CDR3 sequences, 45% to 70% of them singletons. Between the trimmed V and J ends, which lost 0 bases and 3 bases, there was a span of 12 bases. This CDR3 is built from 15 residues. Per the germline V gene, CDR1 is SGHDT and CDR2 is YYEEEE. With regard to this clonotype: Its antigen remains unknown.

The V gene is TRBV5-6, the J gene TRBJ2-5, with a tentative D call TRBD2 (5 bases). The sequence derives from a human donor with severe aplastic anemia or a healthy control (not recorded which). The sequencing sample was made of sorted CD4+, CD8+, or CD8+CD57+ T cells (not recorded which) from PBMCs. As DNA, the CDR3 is TGTGCCAGCAGCTTGGCGGCCAGGCGGGAAGAGACCCAGTACTTC. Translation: CASSLAARREETQYF.